The present T cell receptor beta chain was sequenced within a study of blood T cell repertoires in COVID-19. Across the whole study: COVID-19 samples from acute and convalescent phases originated in the United States, Italy and Spain. Nucleic acid was either cDNA or gDNA, and it came from T cells, B-cell-depleted T cells, or PBMCs.

In the source study's methods: Reference gene primer amplification yielded estimated nucleated cell counts. The protocol was immunoSEQ multiplex PCR, while the TCRdb copy is restricted to in-frame clones and leaves out a portion. The V and J calls and the clone size are those of that table, but D and trimming were determined from the DNA. This table holds around 700,000 clones, just under 90% found once. The sample comprised peripheral blood. This clonotype originated in a woman under 30 with acute or convalescent COVID-19.

The DNA of the CDR3 is TGTGCCAGCAGTCCCTCCCCTTGGTCGCGGGGCACTGAAGCTTTCTTT. Translating gives CASSPSPWSRGTEAFF. The V and J genes are TRBV6-2 or TRBV6-3 and TRBJ1-1; D is unresolved. In germline, CDR1 is MNHEY, CDR2 SVGEGT. The CDR3 totals 16 residues. V lost 5 bases and J 4 bases, leaving 20 bases between the germline ends.